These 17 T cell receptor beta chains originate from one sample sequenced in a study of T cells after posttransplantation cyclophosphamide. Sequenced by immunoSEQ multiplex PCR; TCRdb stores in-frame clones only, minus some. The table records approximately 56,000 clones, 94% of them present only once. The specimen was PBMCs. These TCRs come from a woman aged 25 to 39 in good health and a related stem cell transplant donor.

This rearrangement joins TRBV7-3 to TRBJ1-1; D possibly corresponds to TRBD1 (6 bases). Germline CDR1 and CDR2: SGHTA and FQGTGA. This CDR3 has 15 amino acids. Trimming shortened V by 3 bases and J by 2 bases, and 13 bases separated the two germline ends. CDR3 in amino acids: CASSLGHQINTEAFF. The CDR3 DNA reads TGTGCCAGCAGCTTGGGACACCAGATTAACACTGAAGCTTTCTTT.

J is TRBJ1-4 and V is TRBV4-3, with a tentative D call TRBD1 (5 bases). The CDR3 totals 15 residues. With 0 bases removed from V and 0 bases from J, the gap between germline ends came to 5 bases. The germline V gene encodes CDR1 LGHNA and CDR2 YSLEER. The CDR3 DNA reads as TGCGCCAGCAGCCAAGAAGGGGCAACTAATGAAAAACTGTTTTTT. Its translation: CASSQEGATNEKLFF.

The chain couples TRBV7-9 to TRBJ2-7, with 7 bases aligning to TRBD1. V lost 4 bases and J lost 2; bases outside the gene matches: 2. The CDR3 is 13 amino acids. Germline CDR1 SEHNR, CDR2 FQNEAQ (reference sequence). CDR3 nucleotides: TGTGCCAGCAGCTCGGGACAGACCTACGAGCAGTACTTC. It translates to CASSSGQTYEQYF.

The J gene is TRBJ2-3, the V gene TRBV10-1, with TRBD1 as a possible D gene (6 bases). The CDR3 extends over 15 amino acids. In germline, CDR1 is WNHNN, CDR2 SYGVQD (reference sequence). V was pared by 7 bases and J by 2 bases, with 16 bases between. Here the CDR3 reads CASTRQGSYTDTQYF. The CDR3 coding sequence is TGCGCCAGCACCCGTCAGGGGAGCTACACAGATACGCAGTATTTT.

CDR3 bases: TGTGCCAGCAGCCGACACTCCTACGAGCAGTACTTC. Its protein is CASSRHSYEQYF. The rearrangement links TRBV14 to TRBJ2-7; no clear D gene. V dropped 4 bases and J dropped 0 bases, with 4 bases sitting between them. Per germline, CDR1 SGHDN and CDR2 FVKESK. The CDR3 is made up of 12 amino acids.

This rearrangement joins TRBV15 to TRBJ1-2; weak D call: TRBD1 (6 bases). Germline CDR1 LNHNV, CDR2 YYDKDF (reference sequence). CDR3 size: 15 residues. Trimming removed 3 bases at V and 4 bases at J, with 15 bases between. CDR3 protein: CATSSRQDLIYGYTF. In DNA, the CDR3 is TGTGCCACCAGCAGCCGACAGGATCTGATCTATGGCTACACCTTC.

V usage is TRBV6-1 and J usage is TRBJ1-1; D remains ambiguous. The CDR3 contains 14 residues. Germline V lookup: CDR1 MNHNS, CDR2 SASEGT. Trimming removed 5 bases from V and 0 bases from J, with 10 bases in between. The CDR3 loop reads CASSSDWLNTEAFF. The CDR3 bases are TGTGCCAGCAGTTCAGACTGGTTGAACACTGAAGCTTTCTTT.

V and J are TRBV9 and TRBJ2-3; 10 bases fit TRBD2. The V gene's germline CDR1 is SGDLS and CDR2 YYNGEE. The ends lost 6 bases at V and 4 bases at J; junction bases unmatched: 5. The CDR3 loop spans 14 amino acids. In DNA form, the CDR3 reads TGTGCCAGCACCCAGCGGGGGGGGGCAGATACGCAGTATTTT. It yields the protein CASTQRGGADTQYF.

The DNA for the CDR3 is TGTGCCAGCAGAAGGTGGGGGCGGCGGGTTGGGCAGCCCCAGCATTTT. This codes for CASRRWGRRVGQPQHF. The V call is TRBV2, the J call TRBJ1-5, with D possibly TRBD1 on 6 matching bases. Germline-derived CDR1 and CDR2 are SNHLY and FYNNEI. The CDR3 is 16 amino acids. Trimming shortened V by 6 bases and J by 7 bases, and 22 bases separated the two germline ends.

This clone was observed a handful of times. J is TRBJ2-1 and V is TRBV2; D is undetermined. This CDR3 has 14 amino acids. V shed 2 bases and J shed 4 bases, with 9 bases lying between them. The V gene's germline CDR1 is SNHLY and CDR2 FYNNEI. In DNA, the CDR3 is TGTGCCAGCAGTGAATTCAAACAGTACAATGAGCAGTTCTTC. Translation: CASSEFKQYNEQFF.

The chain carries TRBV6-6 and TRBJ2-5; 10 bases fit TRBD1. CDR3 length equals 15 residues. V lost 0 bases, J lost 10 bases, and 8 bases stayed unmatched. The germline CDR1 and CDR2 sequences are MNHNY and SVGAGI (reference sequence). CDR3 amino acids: CASSYSDRGPRHQYF. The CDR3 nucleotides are TGTGCCAGCAGTTACTCCGACAGGGGGCCACGACACCAGTACTTC.

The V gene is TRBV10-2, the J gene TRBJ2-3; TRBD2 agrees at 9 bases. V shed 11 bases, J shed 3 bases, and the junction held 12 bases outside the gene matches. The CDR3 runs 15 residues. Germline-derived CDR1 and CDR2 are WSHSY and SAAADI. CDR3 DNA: TGCGCCTCCGCAGACAGGCTAGCGGGGACAGATACGCAGTATTTT. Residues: CASADRLAGTDTQYF.

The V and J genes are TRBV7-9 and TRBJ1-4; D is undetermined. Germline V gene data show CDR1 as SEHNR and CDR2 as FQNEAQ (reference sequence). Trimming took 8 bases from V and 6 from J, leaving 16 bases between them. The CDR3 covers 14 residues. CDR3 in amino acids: CASRPTGNDEKLFF. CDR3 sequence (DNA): TGTGCCAGCCGCCCGACGGGGAACGATGAAAAACTGTTTTTT.

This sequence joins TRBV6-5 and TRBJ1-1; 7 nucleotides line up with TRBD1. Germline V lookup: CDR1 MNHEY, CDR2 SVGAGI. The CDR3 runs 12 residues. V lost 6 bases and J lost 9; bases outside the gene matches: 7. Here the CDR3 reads CASRLEGQKAFF. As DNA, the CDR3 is TGTGCCAGCAGACTAGAGGGACAGAAAGCTTTCTTT.

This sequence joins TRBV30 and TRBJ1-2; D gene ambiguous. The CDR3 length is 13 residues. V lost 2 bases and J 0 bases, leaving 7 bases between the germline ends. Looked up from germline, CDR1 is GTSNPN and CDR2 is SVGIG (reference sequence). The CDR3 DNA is TGTGCCTGGAGTCCCGGAGCTAACTATGGCTACACCTTC. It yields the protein CAWSPGANYGYTF.

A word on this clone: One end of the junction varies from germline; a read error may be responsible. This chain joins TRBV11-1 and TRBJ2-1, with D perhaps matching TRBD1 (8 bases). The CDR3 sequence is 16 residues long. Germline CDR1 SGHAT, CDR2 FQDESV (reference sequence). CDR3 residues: CASSLAVLRQGQEQFF. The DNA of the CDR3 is TGTGCCAGCAGCCTAGCGGTACTTCGACAGGGGCAGGAGCAGTTCTTC.

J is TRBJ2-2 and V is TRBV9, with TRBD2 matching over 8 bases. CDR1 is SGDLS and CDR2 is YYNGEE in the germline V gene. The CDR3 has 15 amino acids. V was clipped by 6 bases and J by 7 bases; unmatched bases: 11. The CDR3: CASTPGGAGYGELFF. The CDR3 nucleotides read TGTGCCAGCACCCCCGGGGGGGCAGGTTACGGGGAGCTGTTTTTT.